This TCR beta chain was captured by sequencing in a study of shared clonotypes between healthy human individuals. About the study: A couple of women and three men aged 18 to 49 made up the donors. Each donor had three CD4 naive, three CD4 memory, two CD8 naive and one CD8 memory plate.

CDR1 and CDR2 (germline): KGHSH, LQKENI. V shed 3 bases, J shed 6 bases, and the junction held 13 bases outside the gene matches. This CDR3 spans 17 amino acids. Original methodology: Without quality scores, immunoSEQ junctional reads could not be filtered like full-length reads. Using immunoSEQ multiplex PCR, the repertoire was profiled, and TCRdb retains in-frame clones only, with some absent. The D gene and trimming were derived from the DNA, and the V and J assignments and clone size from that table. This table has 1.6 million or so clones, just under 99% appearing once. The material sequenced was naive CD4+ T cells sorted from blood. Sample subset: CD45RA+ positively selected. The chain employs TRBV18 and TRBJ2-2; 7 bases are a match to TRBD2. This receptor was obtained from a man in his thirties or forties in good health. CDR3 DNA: TGTGCCAGCTCACCTAATCCCTCTGCGGGAGAGGCCGGGGAGCTGTTTTTT. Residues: CASSPNPSAGEAGELFF. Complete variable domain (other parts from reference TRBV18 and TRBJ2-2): NAGVMQNPRHLVRRRGQEARLRCSPMKGHSHVYWYRQLPEEGLKFMVYLQKENIIDESGMPKERFSAEFPKEGPSILRIQQVVRGDSAAYFCASSPNPSAGEAGELFFGEGSRLTVL.